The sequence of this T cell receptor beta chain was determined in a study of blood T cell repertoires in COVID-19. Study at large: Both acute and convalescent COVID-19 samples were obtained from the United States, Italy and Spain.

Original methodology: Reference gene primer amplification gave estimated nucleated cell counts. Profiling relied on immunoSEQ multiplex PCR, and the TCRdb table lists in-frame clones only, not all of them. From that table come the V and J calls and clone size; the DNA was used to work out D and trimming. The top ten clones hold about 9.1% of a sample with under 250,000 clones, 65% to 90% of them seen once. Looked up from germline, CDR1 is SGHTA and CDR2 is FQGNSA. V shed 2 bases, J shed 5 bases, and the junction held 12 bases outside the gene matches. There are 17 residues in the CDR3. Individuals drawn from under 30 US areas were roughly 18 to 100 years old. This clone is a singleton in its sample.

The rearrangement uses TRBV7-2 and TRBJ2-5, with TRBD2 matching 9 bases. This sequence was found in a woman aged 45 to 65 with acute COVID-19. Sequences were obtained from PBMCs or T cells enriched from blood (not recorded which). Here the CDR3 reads CASSLTPRTSVAETQYF. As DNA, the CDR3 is TGTGCCAGCAGCTTAACCCCTAGGACTAGCGTGGCTGAGACCCAGTACTTC.